Listed below are T cell receptor beta chains from one sample, sequenced in a study of blood T cell repertoires in COVID-19. TCRdb's table, derived via immunoSEQ multiplex PCR, lists solely in-frame clones and lacks some. The data contain 390,000 or so clones, 85% to 90% of them singletons. The sample consisted of PBMCs or T cells enriched from blood (not recorded which). The receptors shown here come from a woman aged 45-65 years who had recovered from COVID-19. Both conserved end residues are part of each CDR3. The D gene is left open where the match is weak. Clone size is shown for a subset of rows, as once, few, many or a class of expanded clone.

>NA|NA|TRBV6-5|TRBJ2-1
CAVSGGPYEQFF
TGTGCCGTCTCAGGGGGGCCCTATGAGCAGTTCTTC
>NA|TRBD1|TRBV28|TRBJ2-5
CASSPITGVKETQYF
TGTGCCAGCAGCCCCATCACAGGGGTGAAGGAGACCCAGTACTTC
>NA|NA|TRBV6-2/TRBV6-3|TRBJ1-2
CASSYGQDYGYTF
TGTGCCAGCAGTTACGGCCAAGACTATGGCTACACCTTC
>once|TRBD2|TRBV9|TRBJ2-3
CASSVVLAGGTDTQYF
TGTGCCAGCAGCGTAGTTCTAGCGGGGGGAACAGATACGCAGTATTTT
>NA|TRBD2|TRBV10-3|TRBJ2-7
CAISESLAGSRPDEQYF
TGTGCCATCAGTGAGTCGCTAGCGGGATCCCGTCCCGACGAGCAGTACTTC
>few|NA|TRBV2|TRBJ1-1
CASSAESTYTEAFF
TGTGCCAGCAGCGCGGAGTCAACATACACTGAAGCTTTCTTT
>NA|TRBD1|TRBV3-1/TRBV3-2|TRBJ1-6
CASRQGQGNNSPLHF
TGTGCCAGCAGACAAGGACAGGGCAATAATTCACCCCTCCACTTT
>NA|NA|TRBV6-1|TRBJ2-7
CASSEVGQGNEQYF
TGTGCCAGCAGTGAAGTGGGCCAGGGGAACGAGCAGTACTTC
>NA|NA|TRBV28|TRBJ1-2
CASSLLSTSHAPTRGYTF
TGTGCCAGCAGTCTCTTGTCAACCTCCCACGCCCCCACCAGAGGCTACACCTTC
>few|TRBD1|TRBV7-6|TRBJ1-2
CASSLLSGTGVYGYTF
TGTGCCAGCAGCCTCTTGAGTGGGACAGGGGTCTATGGCTACACCTTC
>NA|NA|TRBV12-3/TRBV12-4|TRBJ1-2
CASSFGQYGYTF
TGTGCCAGCAGTTTTGGTCAGTATGGCTACACCTTC
>NA|NA|TRBV18|TRBJ1-1
CASSPPEQSRAFF
TGTGCCAGCTCACCACCGGAACAGAGTCGAGCTTTCTTT
>NA|NA|TRBV6-5|TRBJ2-1
CASSLFAGPYNEQFF
TGTGCCAGCAGTTTATTCGCGGGACCCTACAATGAGCAGTTCTTC
>NA|TRBD2|TRBV7-3|TRBJ2-1
CASAPGLAEPNEQFF
TGTGCCAGCGCCCCGGGACTAGCGGAACCAAATGAGCAGTTCTTC
>NA|NA|TRBV20-1|TRBJ2-1
CSASSGGNEQFF
TGCAGTGCTAGTTCCGGGGGCAATGAGCAGTTCTTC
>NA|NA|TRBV2|TRBJ1-1
CASLLEVTEAFF
TGTGCCAGCCTCCTGGAGGTCACTGAAGCTTTCTTT
>NA|NA|TRBV5-5|TRBJ1-4
CASSHTGKQGLSEKLFF
TGTGCCAGCAGCCATACGGGTAAACAGGGACTATCCGAAAAACTGTTTTTT
>NA|NA|TRBV7-9|TRBJ2-3
CASSLVKPFTDTQYF
TGTGCCAGCAGCTTAGTAAAGCCTTTCACAGATACGCAGTATTTT
>once|TRBD1|TRBV4-1|TRBJ1-5
CASSRTGADQPQHF
TGCGCCAGCAGCCGGACAGGGGCGGACCAGCCCCAGCATTTT
>NA|TRBD1|TRBV7-3|TRBJ1-2
CASSPRGGDYGYTF
TGTGCCAGCAGCCCCCGAGGGGGCGACTATGGCTACACCTTC
>NA|NA|TRBV4-3|TRBJ2-7
CASSQDTETAYEQYF
TGCGCCAGCAGCCAAGATACGGAGACCGCCTACGAGCAGTACTTC
>NA|TRBD1|TRBV28|TRBJ2-2
CASRGTGFGLTGELFF
TGTGCCAGCAGGGGGACAGGGTTTGGGTTAACCGGGGAGCTGTTTTTT
>NA|TRBD1|TRBV25-1|TRBJ1-2
CASTSGGPNRRGYTF
TGTGCCAGCACCTCAGGGGGACCTAATCGAAGGGGCTACACCTTC
>NA|TRBD1|TRBV2|TRBJ1-5
CASRAGTGVNQPQHF
TGTGCCAGCAGGGCCGGGACAGGGGTAAATCAGCCCCAGCATTTT
>NA|TRBD1|TRBV28|TRBJ1-2
CASSLHRGNYGYTF
TGTGCCAGCAGTCTCCACAGGGGGAACTATGGCTACACCTTC
>NA|NA|TRBV6-4|TRBJ1-3
CASSDGGPGNTIYF
TGTGCCAGCAGTGACGGAGGGCCGGGAAACACCATATATTTT
>NA|TRBD1|TRBV10-3|TRBJ2-1
CAISGQGAFNEQFF
TGTGCCATCAGCGGACAGGGGGCTTTCAATGAGCAGTTCTTC
>NA|NA|TRBV5-4|TRBJ2-2
CASKLDQNTGELFF
TGTGCCAGCAAGTTAGATCAGAACACCGGGGAGCTGTTTTTT
>NA|NA|TRBV5-1|TRBJ2-1
CASSYRGYYNEQFF
TGCGCCAGCAGCTATAGAGGGTATTACAATGAGCAGTTCTTC
>NA|NA|TRBV5-8|TRBJ2-2
CASSLEGHLNTGELFF
TGTGCCAGCAGCTTAGAAGGACATCTGAACACCGGGGAGCTGTTTTTT
>NA|TRBD1|TRBV28|TRBJ1-1
CASSATGTGNSGAFF
TGTGCCAGCAGTGCTACCGGGACAGGGAACTCGGGAGCTTTCTTT